This passage covers 28 T cell receptor beta chains from one sample sequenced in a study of CD8+CD57+ T cells in acquired aplastic anemia (dated by TCRdb to 2016 to 2018). Expansion of CD8+CD57+ cells had been shown by flow cytometry in the patients chosen for sequencing. Sequenced using an Illumina HiSeq 2000. Genomic DNA was used as template for profiling of TCR beta VDJ combinations and CDR3 sequences. TCRdb applied fastp at Q25 and MiXCR to the public reads, then kept only in-frame beta chains. Each entry is one CDR3 protein sequence, shown with its most common DNA and genes. The sample table contains more than 150,000 distinct CDR3 sequences; only one count was recorded for more than 45% of them. About 9.7% of the sample comes from the top ten. Sequences were obtained from sorted CD4+, CD8+, or CD8+CD57+ T cells (not recorded which) from PBMCs. These receptors came from a human donor with aplastic anemia.

This clonotype was counted ten times or more. The J gene is TRBJ1-2, the V gene TRBV7-3, with TRBD1 identical over 7 bases. V lost 0 bases to trimming and J lost 1 base; unmatched junction nucleotides: 2. The CDR3 totals 15 residues. Germline V lookup: CDR1 SGHTA, CDR2 FQGTGA. Written as DNA, the CDR3 is TGTGCCAGCAGCTTAACCGGGACAGATAACTATGGCTACACCTTC. Protein: CASSLTGTDNYGYTF.

There are a few counts of this clonotype. The gene calls are TRBV6-5 and TRBJ2-1, with 10 bases fitting TRBD1. The germline gives CDR1 MNHEY, CDR2 SVGAGI. CDR3 length equals 16 residues. The junction had 8 bases not matched to a gene; V was cut back by 2 bases and J by 7 bases. Here the CDR3 reads CASSYPTGGVGNEQFF. The CDR3 DNA reads as TGTGCCAGCAGTTACCCGACAGGGGGCGTGGGGAATGAGCAGTTCTTC.

This clonotype appeared many times. The V and J genes are TRBV20-1 and TRBJ1-4; 12 positions agree with TRBD1. The junction had 3 bases not matched to a gene; V was cut back by 3 bases and J by 4 bases. Germline CDR1 is DFQATT and CDR2 is SNEGSKA (reference sequence). This CDR3 contains 15 residues. This CDR3 is CSARGQGADNEKLFF. The CDR3, as DNA: TGCAGTGCTAGGGGACAGGGGGCAGATAATGAAAAACTGTTTTTT.

The gene calls are TRBV24-1 and TRBJ1-1; D is ambiguous. Germline lookup yields CDR1 KGHDR and CDR2 SFDVKD. This CDR3 spans 14 amino acids. Trimming removed 7 bases at V and 1 base at J, with 12 bases between. The CDR3 coding sequence is TGTGCCACCAGATCCTCTCTGGGGAACACTGAAGCTTTCTTT. It yields the protein CATRSSLGNTEAFF.

The rearrangement uses TRBV20-1 and TRBJ1-6; maybe TRBD1 (6 bases). Trimming took 0 bases from V and 7 from J, leaving 16 bases between them. The CDR3 runs to 16 residues. CDR1 is DFQATT, CDR2 SNEGSKA, per germline (reference sequence). CDR3 residues: CSARDPKGGSNSPLHF. DNA of the CDR3: TGCAGTGCTAGAGACCCGAAGGGGGGCAGCAATTCACCCCTCCACTTT.

The V and J genes are TRBV2 and TRBJ1-1; maybe TRBD1 (6 bases). CDR1 and CDR2 from the germline V gene are SNHLY and FYNNEI. The V gene lost 8 bases and the J gene lost 4 bases, with 8 bases spanning the gap. The CDR3 is made up of 11 amino acids. The CDR3 reads CASQGSTEAFF. For the CDR3, the DNA is TGTGCCAGCCAGGGGAGCACTGAAGCTTTCTTT.

This chain links TRBV2 with TRBJ2-6; D gene ambiguous. This CDR3 spans 15 amino acids. V lost 4 bases and J 2 bases, leaving 9 bases between the germline ends. CDR1 and CDR2 (germline): SNHLY, FYNNEI. CDR3 amino acids: CASSGVLPGANVLTF. The CDR3 DNA reads TGTGCCAGCAGTGGAGTACTCCCTGGGGCCAACGTCCTGACTTTC.

The chain couples TRBV7-6 to TRBJ2-5, with 9 bases matching TRBD2. The CDR3 is 14 residues long. From germline, CDR1 is SGHVS and CDR2 FNYEAQ. J lost 4 bases, V lost 5 bases, and 5 bases had no gene match. CDR3 region: CASSNSGSRETQYF. In DNA, the CDR3 is TGTGCCAGCAGCAATAGCGGGAGTAGAGAGACCCAGTACTTC.

The rearrangement links TRBV7-8 to TRBJ2-7; TRBD2 matches 13 bases. V gave up 4 bases and J gave up 5 bases; unmatched junction bases: 5. Germline-derived CDR1 and CDR2 are SGHVS and FQNEAQ. CDR3 length: 15 residues. CDR3 in amino acids: CASSSGTSGAHEQYF. The CDR3 DNA is TGTGCCAGCAGCTCAGGGACTAGCGGGGCCCACGAGCAGTACTTC.

This clonotype was counted ten times or more. The chain has TRBV20-1 and TRBJ1-2, with 9 bases fitting TRBD1. CDR3 size: 14 residues. Germline loops: CDR1 DFQATT, CDR2 SNEGSKA (reference sequence). Losses at the gene ends were 6 bases for V and 3 bases for J; bases not matched to a gene: 8. In DNA form, the CDR3 reads TGCAGTGCCGCACGGGACAGGGAGTACTATGGCTACACCTTC. Protein product: CSAARDREYYGYTF.

In the case of this clonotype: The junction and the germline gene differ at one end; a read error may be behind it. The chain has TRBV24-1 and TRBJ1-2; D unclear. This CDR3 has 14 amino acids. Looked up from germline, CDR1 is KGHDR and CDR2 is SFDVKD. CDR3 region: CATSDDTRAYGYTF. The DNA for the CDR3 is TGCGCCACCAGTGATGACACTAGGGCCTATGGCTACACCTTC.

V gene TRBV29-1 combines with J gene TRBJ2-5; no clear D gene. Deletions cut 7 bases from V and 4 bases from J, with 4 bases between. Germline assignment: CDR1 SQVTM and CDR2 ANQGSEA. This CDR3 has 9 residues. Here the CDR3 DNA reads TGCAGCGGGCGAGAGACCCAGTACTTC. Protein sequence: CSGRETQYF.

This clonotype was seen at least ten times. The rearrangement uses TRBV5-1 and TRBJ1-1; tentative D call: TRBD1 (5 bases). CDR3 length: 16 residues. Trimming removed 2 bases from V and 1 base from J, with 15 bases in between. Germline V gene data show CDR1 as SGHRS and CDR2 as YFSETQ. The CDR3 DNA reads TGCGCCAGCAGCTTCACCGGGGGGAGCTGGAACACTGAAGCTTTCTTT. Protein: CASSFTGGSWNTEAFF.

There are many counts of this clonotype. V usage is TRBV20-1 and J usage is TRBJ1-3; possible D gene TRBD1, 5 bases. Trimming removed 4 bases from V and 8 bases from J, with 15 bases in between. This CDR3 region has 13 residues. Germline lookup yields CDR1 DFQATT and CDR2 SNEGSKA (reference sequence). This chain's CDR3 is CSAKEGALDTIYF. CDR3 DNA sequence: TGCAGTGCTAAGGAAGGGGCCTTAGACACCATATATTTT.

This clonotype was counted ten times or more. The gene calls are TRBV2 and TRBJ2-1, with TRBD2 identical over 9 bases. Trimming removed 8 bases from V and 1 base from J; junction bases left unmatched: 3. Looked up from germline, CDR1 is SNHLY and CDR2 is FYNNEI. CDR3 length equals 14 residues. The DNA for the CDR3 is TGTGCCAGCCGAGCGGGAGGTTCCTACAATGAGCAGTTCTTC. Protein product: CASRAGGSYNEQFF.

The chain recombines TRBV11-2 with TRBJ1-2; 12 bases are a match to TRBD1. Looked up from germline, CDR1 is SGHAT and CDR2 is FQNNGV. V lost 0 bases to trimming and J lost 7 bases; unmatched junction nucleotides: 3. This CDR3 has 15 amino acids. The CDR3 sequence is CASSLEGQGAIGYTF. The CDR3 coding sequence is TGTGCCAGCAGCTTAGAGGGACAGGGGGCGATTGGCTACACCTTC.

This clonotype came up many times. The V call is TRBV19, the J call TRBJ2-1; 8 positions agree with TRBD2. V lost 5 bases to trimming and J lost 0 bases; unmatched junction nucleotides: 3. The CDR3 covers 15 residues. Germline V lookup: CDR1 LNHDA, CDR2 SQIVND (reference sequence). CDR3 in amino acids: CASSREGSSYNEQFF. Written as DNA, the CDR3 is TGTGCCAGTAGTCGGGAGGGCAGCTCCTACAATGAGCAGTTCTTC.

This clonotype was seen ten or more times. This chain connects TRBV6-1 to TRBJ1-5; 8 bases fit TRBD1. J lost 1 base, V lost 7 bases, and 6 bases had no gene match. This CDR3 has 15 amino acids. The V gene's germline CDR1 is MNHNS and CDR2 SASEGT. The CDR3 nucleotides read TGTGCCAGCACTAAGGACAGGGCGAGCAATCAGCCCCAGCATTTT. The encoded protein is CASTKDRASNQPQHF.

The CDR3 coding sequence is TGTGCCAGCAGCGTTACTAGCGGCTCTGGGGCCAACGTCCTGACTTTC. It translates to CASSVTSGSGANVLTF. The V and J genes are TRBV9 and TRBJ2-6; 8 bases line up with TRBD2. The CDR3 contains 16 residues. Unmatched junction bases numbered 1, after V lost 2 bases and J lost 0 bases. Germline V lookup: CDR1 SGDLS, CDR2 YYNGEE.

This chain links TRBV12-3 or TRBV12-4 with TRBJ1-3; D is unresolved. The CDR3 spans 14 residues. Trimming took off 7 bases at V and 3 bases at J, with 13 bases between the two ends. The CDR3 DNA reads as TGTGCCAGCAACCCCCAGAACCTTGGAAACACCATATATTTT. As protein: CASNPQNLGNTIYF.

The V call is TRBV6-5, the J call TRBJ2-7; unclear D gene. V was trimmed by 2 bases and J by 0 bases, leaving 14 bases between them. In germline, CDR1 is MNHEY, CDR2 SVGAGI. The CDR3 has 16 amino acids. CDR3 in amino acids: CASSYAHGRSSYEQYF. The CDR3, as DNA: TGTGCCAGCAGTTACGCGCACGGTAGGAGCTCCTACGAGCAGTACTTC.

As for this clonotype: Without the conserved terminal phenylalanine or tryptophan, this CDR3 likely stems from a read error. V is TRBV10-3 and J is TRBJ2-3; no firm D call. Trimming took off 0 bases at V and 6 bases at J, with 13 bases between the two ends. Per the germline V gene, CDR1 is ENHRY and CDR2 is SYGVKD. The CDR3 is made up of 15 amino acids. CDR3 bases: TGTGCCATCAGTGAGTCCGCCGCTCGGTCGGATACGCAGTATCTT. The encoded protein is CAISESAARSDTQYL.

The chain couples TRBV19 to TRBJ1-5; D gene unclear. Germline V CDR1 and CDR2: LNHDA, SQIVND (reference sequence). V dropped 2 bases and J dropped 7 bases, with 12 bases sitting between them. The CDR3 has 14 amino acids. As DNA, the CDR3 is TGTGCCAGTAGTATACAGGTCGGTAGGCAGCCCCAGCATTTT. This encodes CASSIQVGRQPQHF.

The V and J genes are TRBV4-2 and TRBJ2-3, with 16 bases that match TRBD2. After removal of 1 base from V and 2 bases from J, the junction contained 3 bases not matched to a gene. Per germline, CDR1 LGHNA and CDR2 YNFKEQ. This CDR3 contains 18 residues. The CDR3 nucleotides read TGTGCCAGCAGCCAAGGGGGACTAGCGGGAGGGCTCACAGATACGCAGTATTTT. Residues: CASSQGGLAGGLTDTQYF.

The rearrangement uses TRBV5-1 and TRBJ1-4; a weak D match, TRBD1 (6 bases). Trimming shortened V by 4 bases and J by 8 bases, and 18 bases separated the two germline ends. In germline, CDR1 is SGHRS, CDR2 YFSETQ. The CDR3 runs to 15 residues. As DNA, the CDR3 is TGCGCCAGCAGCCCCCGGTGGGCAGGGGAGGAAAAACTGTTTTTT. The encoded protein is CASSPRWAGEEKLFF.

The chain joins TRBV29-1 to TRBJ2-7; 7 bases agree with TRBD1. The trim removed 1 base at V and 2 bases at J, leaving 5 bases unmatched. Germline CDR1 and CDR2: SQVTM and ANQGSEA. The CDR3 has 14 residues. This CDR3 is CSVEVPGQTYEQYF. The CDR3 DNA sequence: TGCAGCGTTGAAGTTCCGGGACAGACCTACGAGCAGTACTTC.

A single count supports this clonotype. This chain connects TRBV4-2 to TRBJ2-1; D may be TRBD2 (6 bases). This CDR3 spans 15 amino acids. Germline CDR1 reads LGHNA; CDR2 reads YNFKEQ. Trimming took off 4 bases at V and 1 base at J, with 11 bases between the two ends. As DNA, the CDR3 is TGTGCCAGCAGCCCGGGACTCACTTCCTACAATGAGCAGTTCTTC. It translates to CASSPGLTSYNEQFF.

This clonotype appeared many times. The rearrangement joins TRBV20-1 to TRBJ1-1; no firm D call. The V gene's germline CDR1 is DFQATT and CDR2 SNEGSKA (reference sequence). The CDR3 has 14 amino acids. Deletions cut 2 bases from V and 6 bases from J, with 16 bases between. The CDR3 nucleotides read TGCAGTGCTAGAACCACGGGGAACAACGCTGAAGCTTTCTTT. Translated: CSARTTGNNAEAFF.